The 3 T cell receptor beta chains listed next were all sequenced from one sample in a study of blood T cell repertoires in COVID-19. Profiled with immunoSEQ multiplex PCR; TCRdb holds only in-frame clones, not every one. Of over 200,000 clones in the sample, roughly 84% were seen once. Sequenced material: peripheral blood. The receptor set was obtained from a man aged 50 or older with active or convalescent COVID-19.

The chain joins TRBV11-2 to TRBJ2-3; TRBD2 might be the D (5 bases). CDR1 and CDR2 from the germline V gene are SGHAT and FQNNGV. This CDR3 has 15 amino acids. V dropped 5 bases and J dropped 2 bases, with 14 bases sitting between them. CDR3 nucleotide sequence: TGTGCCAGCAGCCCCCAGCGGATTTCCACAGATACGCAGTATTTT. Translated, it gives CASSPQRISTDTQYF. Based on the CDR3 plus reference TRBV11-2 and TRBJ2-3, the full variable domain is EAGVAQSPRYKIIEKRQSVAFWCNPISGHATLYWYQQILGQGPKLLIQFQNNGVVDDSQLPKDRFSAERLKGVDSTLKIQPAKLEDSAVYLCASSPQRISTDTQYFGPGTRLTVL.

The chain carries TRBV12-3 or TRBV12-4 and TRBJ1-1; D not resolved. The CDR3 runs to 13 residues. Trimming took off 6 bases at V and 1 base at J, with 9 bases between the two ends. Written as DNA, the CDR3 is TGTGCCAGCAGCTATACGGGGAACACTGAAGCTTTCTTT. Protein product: CASSYTGNTEAFF.

The gene calls are TRBV18 and TRBJ2-2; D gene uncertain. Germline CDR1 is KGHSH and CDR2 is LQKENI. This CDR3 is 12 amino acids long. The V end lost 4 bases, the J end lost 7 bases, and 7 bases lay between the germline ends. This chain's CDR3 is CASSQLGGELFF. CDR3 nucleotide sequence: TGTGCCAGCTCACAGCTAGGCGGGGAGCTGTTTTTT. The whole variable domain, remainder taken from reference TRBV18 and TRBJ2-2, is NAGVMQNPRHLVRRRGQEARLRCSPMKGHSHVYWYRQLPEEGLKFMVYLQKENIIDESGMPKERFSAEFPKEGPSILRIQQVVRGDSAAYFCASSQLGGELFFGEGSRLTVL.